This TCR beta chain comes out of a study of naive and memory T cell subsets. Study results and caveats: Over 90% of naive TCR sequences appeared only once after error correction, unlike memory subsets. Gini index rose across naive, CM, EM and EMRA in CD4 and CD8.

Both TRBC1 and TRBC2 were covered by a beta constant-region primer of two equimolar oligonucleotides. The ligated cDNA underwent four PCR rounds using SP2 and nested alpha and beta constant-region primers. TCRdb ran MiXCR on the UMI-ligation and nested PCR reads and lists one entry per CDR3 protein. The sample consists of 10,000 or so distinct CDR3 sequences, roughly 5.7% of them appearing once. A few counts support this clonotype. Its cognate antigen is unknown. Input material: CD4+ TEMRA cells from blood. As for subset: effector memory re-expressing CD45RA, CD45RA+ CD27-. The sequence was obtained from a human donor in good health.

CDR3 nucleotide sequence: TGTGCCAGCTCACCGCTACAGGAGGAAGCTTTCTTT. Protein product: CASSPLQEEAFF. V gene TRBV18 combines with J gene TRBJ1-1, with D possibly matching TRBD1 (5 bases). CDR1 is KGHSH and CDR2 is LQKENI in the germline V gene. Deletions cut 3 bases from V and 8 bases from J, with 10 bases between. The CDR3 sequence is 12 residues long.